What follows are 5 T cell receptor beta chains derived from one specimen sequenced in a study of cytomegalovirus exposure and HLA in healthy donors. Primers included in the PCR were 60 Vbeta and 13 Jbeta primers. Sequencing used immunoSEQ multiplex PCR; TCRdb keeps in-frame clones, though not all of them. The repertoire holds fewer than 250,000 clones, with 79% as singletons. The source material was PBMCs. These receptors came from a woman aged 18-29 years in good health and CMV-seronegative.

V usage is TRBV10-3 and J usage is TRBJ1-5, with D possibly TRBD1 on 6 matching bases. The germline V gene has CDR1 ENHRY and CDR2 SYGVKD. There are 12 residues in the CDR3. With 6 bases removed from V and 8 bases from J, the gap between germline ends came to 11 bases. DNA for the CDR3: TGTGCCATCAGGGAGGGGGGGGAGCCCCAGCATTTT. Residues: CAIREGGEPQHF.

The rearrangement uses TRBV6-1 and TRBJ2-7; D may be TRBD2 (5 bases). The V end was cut by 8 bases, the J end by 4 bases, with 15 bases between. CDR3 length: 13 amino acids. CDR1 is MNHNS, CDR2 SASEGT, per germline. CDR3 loop: CASGRAEGYEQYF. Here the CDR3 DNA reads TGTGCCAGCGGGCGGGCGGAAGGATACGAGCAGTACTTC.

V usage is TRBV14 and J usage is TRBJ1-6, with 7 bases matching TRBD1. V shed 4 bases and J 2 bases; nucleotides not matched to a gene: 2. From germline, CDR1 is SGHDN and CDR2 FVKESK. The CDR3 totals 15 residues. The CDR3 coding sequence is TGTGCCAGCAGCCGACAGGGAGCCTATAATTCACCCCTCCACTTT. Its translation: CASSRQGAYNSPLHF.

This clone was found a few times. The chain uses TRBV9 and TRBJ1-2, with D unresolved. V lost 0 bases and J lost 0, with 12 bases in between. The CDR3 is 16 residues long. Germline V gene sequence: CDR1 SGDLS, CDR2 YYNGEE. The CDR3 region has the DNA TGTGCCAGCAGCGTAGACTCGGGCGGGGCTAACTATGGCTACACCTTC. Translation gives CASSVDSGGANYGYTF. Variable domain in full (rest from reference TRBV9 and TRBJ1-2): DSGVTQTPKHLITATGQRVTLRCSPRSGDLSVYWYQQSLDQGLQFLIQYYNGEERAKGNILERFSAQQFPDLHSELNLSSLELGDSALYFCASSVDSGGANYGYTFGSGTRLTVV.

This rearrangement joins TRBV4-2 to TRBJ2-7, with 16 bases fitting TRBD2. The germline V gene has CDR1 LGHNA and CDR2 YNFKEQ. This CDR3 region has 19 residues. Unmatched junction bases numbered 8, after V lost 3 bases and J lost 0 bases. The CDR3 is CASSQGLAGGRPSSYEQYF. The CDR3, as DNA: TGTGCCAGCAGCCAGGGACTAGCGGGGGGGCGTCCCAGCTCCTACGAGCAGTACTTC.